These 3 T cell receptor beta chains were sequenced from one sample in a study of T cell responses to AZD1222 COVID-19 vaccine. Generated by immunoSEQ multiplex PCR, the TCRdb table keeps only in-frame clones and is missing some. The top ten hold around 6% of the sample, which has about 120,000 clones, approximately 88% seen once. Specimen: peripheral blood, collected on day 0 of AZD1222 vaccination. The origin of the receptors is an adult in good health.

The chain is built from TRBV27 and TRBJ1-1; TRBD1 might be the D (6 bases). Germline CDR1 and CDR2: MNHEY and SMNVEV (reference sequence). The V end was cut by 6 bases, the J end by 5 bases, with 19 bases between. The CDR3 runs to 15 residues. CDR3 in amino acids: CASSPVTGIRTEAFF. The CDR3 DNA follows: TGTGCCAGCAGCCCGGTGACAGGAATAAGAACTGAAGCTTTCTTT.

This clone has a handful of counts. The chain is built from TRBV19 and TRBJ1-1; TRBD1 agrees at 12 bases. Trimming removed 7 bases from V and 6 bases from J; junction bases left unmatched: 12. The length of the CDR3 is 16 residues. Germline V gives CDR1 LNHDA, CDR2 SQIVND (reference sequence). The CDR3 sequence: CASKKAGTGGIPEAFF. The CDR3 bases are TGTGCCAGTAAGAAAGCCGGGACAGGGGGCATCCCTGAAGCTTTCTTT.

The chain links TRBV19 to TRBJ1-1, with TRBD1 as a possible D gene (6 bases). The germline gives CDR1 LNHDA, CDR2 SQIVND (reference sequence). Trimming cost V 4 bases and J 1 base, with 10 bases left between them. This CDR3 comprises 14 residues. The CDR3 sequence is CASSTGQQNTEAFF. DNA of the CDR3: TGTGCCAGTAGTACGGGACAACAGAACACTGAAGCTTTCTTT.